These T cell receptor beta chains were read from a single sample in a study of CD8 T cells in Susac syndrome. Each CDR3 protein is one row after TCRdb ran MiXCR on the immunoSEQ multiplex PCR reads. This sample yields about 300,000 distinct CDR3 sequences, of which 85% are seen a single time; 0.2% to 0.25% belongs to the top ten. The specimen was CD8+ T cells from PBMCs. Receptors originate from a human donor with multiple sclerosis. The CDR3 runs from the conserved cysteine through the conserved F or W. Fields, in order: D gene, CDR3 length, V gene, clone size, J gene, CDR3 DNA, CDR3 protein. The D gene is left open where the match is weak. Clone sizes are given selectively: once, few, many, or a class where the clone is expanded.

D: TRBD2; length: 16; V: TRBV7-6; size: .; J: TRBJ2-7; DNA: TGTGCCAGCAGCGCCGCGGGAGGTAGCGGGAAGTACGAGCAGTACTTC; CDR3: CASSAAGGSGKYEQYF
D: .; length: 12; V: TRBV25-1; size: .; J: TRBJ1-1; DNA: TGTGCCAGCAGTGATCCCCTAACTGAAGCTTTCTTT; CDR3: CASSDPLTEAFF
D: .; length: 15; V: TRBV20-1; size: .; J: TRBJ2-7; DNA: TGCAGTGCTCCCCGGCTGGACGGCGGCTCCTACGAGCAGTACTTC; CDR3: CSAPRLDGGSYEQYF
D: TRBD2; length: 17; V: TRBV29-1; size: .; J: TRBJ2-2; DNA: TGCAGCGTTGAAGGACTAGCGGGGAATGCGAACACCGGGGAGCTGTTTTTT; CDR3: CSVEGLAGNANTGELFF
D: .; length: 15; V: TRBV7-6; size: .; J: TRBJ2-1; DNA: TGTGCCAGCAGCCGAGGAGGCCCCTGGCCAAATGAGCAGTTCTTC; CDR3: CASSRGGPWPNEQFF
D: .; length: 16; V: TRBV6-2/TRBV6-3; size: .; J: TRBJ2-6; DNA: TGTGCCAGCAGTTACTCCCCAGAACCTGGGGCCAACGTCCTGACTTTC; CDR3: CASSYSPEPGANVLTF
D: TRBD1; length: 15; V: TRBV19; size: .; J: TRBJ2-7; DNA: TGTGCCAGTATCCTGGACAGGGGATTCCCCTACGAGCAGTACTTC; CDR3: CASILDRGFPYEQYF
D: .; length: 14; V: TRBV13; size: .; J: TRBJ1-2; DNA: TGTGCCAGCAGCTTAAGACGGCAGAACTATGGCTACACCTTC; CDR3: CASSLRRQNYGYTF
D: TRBD1; length: 15; V: TRBV7-6; size: .; J: TRBJ2-7; DNA: TGTGCCAGCAGCGCCGGACAGGGGGACCCCTACGAGCAGTACTTC; CDR3: CASSAGQGDPYEQYF
D: TRBD2; length: 13; V: TRBV19; size: .; J: TRBJ2-7; DNA: TGTGCCGCCTCCCTTGGGGGGGGCTACGAGCAGTACTTC; CDR3: CAASLGGGYEQYF
D: .; length: 16; V: TRBV28; size: few; J: TRBJ2-7; DNA: TGTGCCAGCAGCCCCGTTAACCGCCCGACCTCCTACGAGCAGTACTTC; CDR3: CASSPVNRPTSYEQYF
D: .; length: 14; V: TRBV6-5; size: .; J: TRBJ1-3; DNA: TGTGCCAGCAGAGTAAAAGAGTCTGAAAACACCATATATTTT; CDR3: CASRVKESENTIYF
D: TRBD1; length: 16; V: TRBV3-1; size: .; J: TRBJ2-5; DNA: TGTGCCAGCAGCCAGTGGATGACAGGGGGCGAGTCGACCCAGTACTTC; CDR3: CASSQWMTGGESTQYF
D: .; length: 12; V: TRBV6-5; size: .; J: TRBJ2-1; DNA: TGTGCCAGCAGTAACGGCCCAAATGAGCAGTTCTTC; CDR3: CASSNGPNEQFF
D: TRBD1; length: 17; V: TRBV19; size: .; J: TRBJ2-2; DNA: TGTGCCAGTAGTACTATTTCGACAGGGGAGGACACCGGGGAGCTGTTTTTT; CDR3: CASSTISTGEDTGELFF
D: .; length: 13; V: TRBV7-9; size: few; J: TRBJ2-1; DNA: TGTGCCAGCAGCCGCTCTCTCTACAATGAGCAGTTCTTC; CDR3: CASSRSLYNEQFF
D: TRBD2; length: 20; V: TRBV4-3; size: .; J: TRBJ2-1; DNA: TGCGCCAGCAGCCAAGCAGCCCCGGGACTAGCGATTGGAGTGGGCAATGAGCAGTTCTTC; CDR3: CASSQAAPGLAIGVGNEQFF
D: TRBD1; length: 14; V: TRBV2; size: .; J: TRBJ1-3; DNA: TGTGCCAGCCTGGACCGGGACAGGGGCAACACCATATATTTT; CDR3: CASLDRDRGNTIYF
D: TRBD2; length: 15; V: TRBV19; size: .; J: TRBJ2-1; DNA: TGTGCCAGTAGTCCTAGGACTAGCGGGAGCAATGAGCAGTTCTTC; CDR3: CASSPRTSGSNEQFF
D: .; length: 14; V: TRBV19; size: .; J: TRBJ2-2; DNA: TGTGCCAGTAGTCCATTTAGTTGGGCCCGGGAGCTGTTTTTT; CDR3: CASSPFSWARELFF
D: TRBD2; length: 15; V: TRBV20-1; size: .; J: TRBJ2-7; DNA: TGCAGTGCTAGAGGTCTGGGACTAGCGGATTACGAGCAGTACTTC; CDR3: CSARGLGLADYEQYF
D: .; length: 16; V: TRBV4-3; size: .; J: TRBJ2-4; DNA: TGCGCCAGCAGCCAGACATTGACAGGTCCCAAAAACATTCAGTACTTC; CDR3: CASSQTLTGPKNIQYF
D: TRBD1; length: 16; V: TRBV28; size: .; J: TRBJ1-2; DNA: TGTGCCAGCAGTTTATCCACAGGGGCGGGGGGCTATGGCTACACCTTC; CDR3: CASSLSTGAGGYGYTF
D: TRBD1; length: 14; V: TRBV27; size: .; J: TRBJ1-1; DNA: TGTGCCAGCAGTTTATTCAGGGGGGAGACTGAAGCTTTCTTT; CDR3: CASSLFRGETEAFF
D: TRBD2; length: 15; V: TRBV30; size: few; J: TRBJ2-7; DNA: TGTGCCTGGGACCCGGGAGCGGGAGGGCTCGACGAGCAGTACTTC; CDR3: CAWDPGAGGLDEQYF
D: .; length: 15; V: TRBV28; size: .; J: TRBJ2-2; DNA: TGTGCCAGCAGTCCCCCCGGGACGAACACCGGGGAGCTGTTTTTT; CDR3: CASSPPGTNTGELFF